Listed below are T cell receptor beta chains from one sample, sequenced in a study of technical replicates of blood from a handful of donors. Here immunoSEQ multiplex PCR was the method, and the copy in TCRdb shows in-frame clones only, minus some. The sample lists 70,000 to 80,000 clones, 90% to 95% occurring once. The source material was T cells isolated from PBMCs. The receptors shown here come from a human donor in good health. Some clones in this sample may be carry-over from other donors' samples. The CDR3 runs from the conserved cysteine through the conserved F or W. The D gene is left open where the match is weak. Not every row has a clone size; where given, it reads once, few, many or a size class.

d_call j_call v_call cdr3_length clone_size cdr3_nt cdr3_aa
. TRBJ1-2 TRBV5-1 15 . TGCGCCAGCAGCTTACAGGGTTCTTCTTTCTATGGCTACACCTTC CASSLQGSSFYGYTF
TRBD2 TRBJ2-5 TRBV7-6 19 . TGTGCCAGCAGCCTCCAGCCGGGACTAGCGGGGGGTTGGCAAGAGACCCAGTACTTC CASSLQPGLAGGWQETQYF
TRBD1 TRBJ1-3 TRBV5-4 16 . TGTGCCAGCAGCTTGGGGGGACAGGGGTATGGAAACACCATATATTTT CASSLGGQGYGNTIYF
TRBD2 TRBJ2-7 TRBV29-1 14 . TGCAGCGTTGAATCGAGCGGGAGGGATTACGAGCAGTACTTC CSVESSGRDYEQYF
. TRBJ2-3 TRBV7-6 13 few TGTGCCAGCAGCTTATATGGCACAGATACGCAGTATTTT CASSLYGTDTQYF
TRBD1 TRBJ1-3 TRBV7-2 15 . TGTGCCAGCAGCGCTACAGGGGGAAGGGTCGACACCATATATTTT CASSATGGRVDTIYF
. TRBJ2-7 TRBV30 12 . TGTGCCTGGAGTCGGGACAACTACGAGCAGTACTTC CAWSRDNYEQYF
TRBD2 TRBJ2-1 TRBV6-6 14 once TGTGCCAGCAGTTATACTAGCGGGAGGAATGAGCAGTTCTTC CASSYTSGRNEQFF
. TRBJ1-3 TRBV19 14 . TGTGCCAGTAGTACTCGGAGCTCTGGAAACACCATATATTTT CASSTRSSGNTIYF
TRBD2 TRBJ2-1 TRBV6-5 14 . TGTGCCAGTGGACTAGCGGGAGCGGCGGTAAGCAAGTTCTTC CASGLAGAAVSKFF
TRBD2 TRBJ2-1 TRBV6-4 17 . TGTGCCAGCAGTGAAGGTGGGGCGGGAGGGCGCAACAATGAGCAGTTCTTC CASSEGGAGGRNNEQFF
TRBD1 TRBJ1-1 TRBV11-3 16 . TGTGCCAGCAGTACCGGGACAGGGTCCATGAACACTGAAGCTTTCTTT CASSTGTGSMNTEAFF
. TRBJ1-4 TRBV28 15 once TGTGCCAGCAAAGAAGGGGGAACAGTATTAGAAAAACTGTTTTTT CASKEGGTVLEKLFF
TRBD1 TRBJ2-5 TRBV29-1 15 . TGCAGCGCAGCGGGGACAGGGGGCTCTAGGGAGACCCAGTACTTC CSAAGTGGSRETQYF
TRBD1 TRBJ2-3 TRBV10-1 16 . TGCGCCAGCAGCCACACTCCGGGACAGGGGAGAGATACGCAGTATTTT CASSHTPGQGRDTQYF
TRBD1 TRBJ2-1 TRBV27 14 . TGTGCCAGCACCTCGGGACAGCCATACAATGAGCAGTTCTTC CASTSGQPYNEQFF